The rows below give T cell receptor beta chains drawn from one sample of a study of cytomegalovirus exposure and HLA in healthy donors. The assay was immunoSEQ multiplex PCR, and TCRdb's table has in-frame clones only and misses some. This table holds roughly 120,000 clones, 70% to 90% found once. Source material: PBMCs. These TCRs come from a man younger than 35 in good health and CMV-seropositive. CDR3s include the opening cysteine and the closing phenylalanine or tryptophan. D genes are given only for firm matches. For some rows the clone size is stated as once, few or many, or as a class when expanded; others skip it.

D gene,V gene,J gene,clone size,CDR3 protein,CDR3 DNA
.,TRBV7-2,TRBJ2-1,.,CASSLDPRTYNEQFF,TGTGCCAGCAGCTTAGATCCGCGGACTTACAATGAGCAGTTCTTC
TRBD1,TRBV6-5,TRBJ1-1,.,CASRVDRGPNTEAFF,TGTGCCAGCAGGGTAGACAGGGGGCCGAACACTGAAGCTTTCTTT
TRBD2,TRBV11-2,TRBJ2-2,.,CASSRSSGGPNTGELFF,TGTGCCAGCAGCCGTAGTAGCGGGGGGCCTAACACCGGGGAGCTGTTTTTT
.,TRBV11-2,TRBJ1-3,once,CASSLGWPGDTIYF,TGTGCCAGCAGCTTAGGATGGCCGGGGGACACCATATATTTT
.,TRBV4-2,TRBJ2-1,.,CASSHTSSSSYNEQFF,TGTGCCAGCAGCCACACTAGCTCCTCCTCCTACAATGAGCAGTTCTTC
.,TRBV7-9,TRBJ2-1,.,CASSLTPARVYNEQFF,TGTGCCAGCAGCTTAACCCCGGCCAGGGTCTACAATGAGCAGTTCTTC
.,TRBV5-1,TRBJ2-2,.,CASSSDSTGELFF,TGCGCCAGCAGCTCGGACTCCACCGGGGAGCTGTTTTTT
TRBD1,TRBV19,TRBJ2-2,once,CASSIQSAGGRTGELFF,TGTGCCAGTAGTATTCAGTCGGCAGGGGGTAGGACCGGGGAGCTGTTTTTT
TRBD2,TRBV18,TRBJ2-1,once,CASSPSIAGGDREQFF,TGTGCCAGCTCACCCTCCATAGCGGGGGGGGACAGGGAGCAGTTCTTC
TRBD1,TRBV6-1,TRBJ2-4,once,CASSGTGVRAKNIQYF,TGTGCCAGCAGTGGAACAGGGGTGCGGGCCAAAAACATTCAGTACTTC
.,TRBV7-2,TRBJ2-1,.,CASSLVSRAGEQFF,TGTGCCAGCAGCTTAGTCTCTCGCGCGGGTGAGCAGTTCTTC
TRBD1,TRBV27,TRBJ1-2,.,CASSLSEGALGGYTF,TGTGCCAGCAGTTTATCGGAGGGGGCCCTGGGGGGCTACACCTTC
TRBD1,TRBV6-5,TRBJ2-6,.,CASMTGISGANVLTF,TGTGCCAGCATGACAGGGATCTCTGGGGCCAACGTCCTGACTTTC
.,TRBV11-2,TRBJ1-6,once,CASSLDFGVQDSPLHF,TGTGCCAGCAGCTTAGATTTCGGGGTTCAGGATTCACCCCTCCACTTT
.,TRBV5-6,TRBJ1-2,.,CASGRGRALDGYTF,TGTGCCAGCGGCCGGGGGAGGGCCCTTGATGGCTACACCTTC
.,TRBV19,TRBJ1-1,.,CASRWGGGTEAFF,TGTGCCAGTAGGTGGGGAGGGGGCACTGAAGCTTTCTTT
.,TRBV4-2,TRBJ1-3,.,CASSQDGHQGSGNTIYF,TGTGCCAGCAGCCAAGATGGTCACCAGGGCTCTGGAAACACCATATATTTT
TRBD1,TRBV6-5,TRBJ1-3,.,CASSYRLGGRGNTIYF,TGTGCCAGCAGTTACCGCCTAGGGGGCCGGGGAAACACCATATATTTT
.,TRBV5-1,TRBJ2-6,.,CASSLAGKRGANVLTF,TGCGCCAGCAGCTTGGCGGGGAAAAGGGGGGCCAACGTCCTGACTTTC
TRBD1,TRBV11-2,TRBJ2-1,.,CASSLRQGSYNEQFF,TGTGCCAGCAGCCTTCGACAGGGCTCCTACAATGAGCAGTTCTTC
.,TRBV7-2,TRBJ1-5,once,CASSFTGLINQPQHF,TGTGCCAGCAGCTTTACAGGGCTCATAAATCAGCCCCAGCATTTT
.,TRBV9,TRBJ1-2,.,CASSADFYGYTF,TGTGCCAGCAGCGCAGACTTCTATGGCTACACCTTC
TRBD2,TRBV5-1,TRBJ2-7,.,CASSLVGSGNYEQYF,TGCGCCAGCAGCTTGGTCGGTAGCGGGAACTACGAGCAGTACTTC
TRBD1,TRBV4-3,TRBJ1-4,.,CASSQSYRGTNEKLFF,TGCGCCAGCAGCCAATCCTACAGGGGAACTAATGAAAAACTGTTTTTT
.,TRBV11-2,TRBJ2-7,.,CASSLASYEQYF,TGTGCCAGCAGCTTAGCCAGTTACGAGCAGTACTTC
TRBD2,TRBV10-2,TRBJ2-3,.,CASSGLAGRIDTDTQYF,TGCGCCAGCAGTGGACTAGCGGGAAGAATAGACACAGATACGCAGTATTTT
TRBD1,TRBV7-2,TRBJ1-2,.,CASSLAGQNYGYTF,TGTGCCAGCAGCTTGGCGGGACAGAACTATGGCTACACCTTC
.,TRBV18,TRBJ2-1,.,CASSPPSSDEQFF,TGTGCCAGCTCACCACCGTCTTCAGATGAGCAGTTCTTC
TRBD2,TRBV10-1,TRBJ2-5,.,CASSDRTSGSPYQETQYF,TGCGCCAGCAGTGATCGGACTAGCGGGAGCCCGTACCAAGAGACCCAGTACTTC
.,TRBV13,TRBJ1-2,.,CASSLVSGDGYTF,TGTGCCAGCAGCTTAGTTTCCGGTGATGGCTACACCTTC
TRBD2,TRBV30,TRBJ2-1,.,CALVAGSYNEQFF,TGTGCCTTGGTAGCGGGGTCCTACAATGAGCAGTTCTTC
TRBD1,TRBV25-1,TRBJ1-4,.,CASSEGEGQLNEKLFF,TGTGCCAGCAGTGAAGGCGAGGGACAGCTAAATGAAAAACTGTTTTTT
TRBD1,TRBV25-1,TRBJ1-1,.,CASSEKDRGANTEAFF,TGTGCCAGCAGTGAAAAGGACAGGGGGGCGAACACTGAAGCTTTCTTT
TRBD1,TRBV11-2,TRBJ1-1,.,CASSPWGLQGAATEAFF,TGTGCCAGCAGCCCCTGGGGGCTTCAGGGGGCGGCCACTGAAGCTTTCTTT
TRBD1,TRBV28,TRBJ1-4,once,CASSLGQATNEKLFF,TGTGCCAGCAGCCTAGGACAGGCAACTAATGAAAAACTGTTTTTT
TRBD2,TRBV19,TRBJ2-3,few,CASRRTSGSSTDTQYF,TGTGCCAGTAGGAGGACTAGCGGGTCCAGCACAGATACGCAGTATTTT
.,TRBV10-3,TRBJ1-4,.,CAISEGVREKLFF,TGTGCCATCAGTGAAGGGGTACGGGAAAAACTGTTTTTT
TRBD2,TRBV6-6,TRBJ2-5,.,CASSLTSGGAGETQYF,TGTGCCAGCAGTTTGACTAGCGGGGGGGCCGGTGAGACCCAGTACTTC
.,TRBV29-1,TRBJ2-3,.,CSVDRRGTDTQYF,TGCAGCGTTGACAGGCGTGGCACAGATACGCAGTATTTT
TRBD1,TRBV9,TRBJ1-1,.,CASSPRTGNTEAFF,TGTGCCAGCAGCCCGCGGACAGGGAACACTGAAGCTTTCTTT
.,TRBV11-2,TRBJ2-7,.,CASSLDPLYEQYF,TGTGCCAGCAGCTTAGATCCGTTATACGAGCAGTACTTC
.,TRBV4-1,TRBJ1-2,.,CASSQDMAGARGYTF,TGCGCCAGCAGCCAAGACATGGCTGGGGCGCGAGGCTACACCTTC
.,TRBV11-2,TRBJ2-7,.,CASSWQGSEQYF,TGTGCCAGCAGCTGGCAGGGTTCCGAGCAGTACTTC
TRBD1,TRBV5-1,TRBJ2-5,.,CASSYGVGGGETQYF,TGCGCCAGCAGCTATGGAGTAGGGGGCGGGGAGACCCAGTACTTC
TRBD1,TRBV4-1,TRBJ2-2,once,CASSQDIGTDSDTGELFF,TGCGCCAGCAGCCAAGACATCGGGACAGACAGCGACACCGGGGAGCTGTTTTTT
.,TRBV6-5,TRBJ1-1,.,CASRYREGDTEAFF,TGTGCCAGCAGGTATAGGGAGGGGGACACTGAAGCTTTCTTT
TRBD1,TRBV6-6,TRBJ1-3,.,CASSLRDRGRGNTIYF,TGTGCCAGCTCTCTCCGGGACAGGGGTAGAGGAAACACCATATATTTT
.,TRBV28,TRBJ1-6,.,CASSFPLQNSPLHF,TGTGCCAGCAGTTTCCCCCTACAGAATTCACCCCTCCACTTT
TRBD1,TRBV5-1,TRBJ2-2,.,CASSVDRATGELFF,TGCGCCAGCAGCGTAGACAGGGCCACCGGGGAGCTGTTTTTT
TRBD1,TRBV29-1,TRBJ2-2,.,CSVERQGAGELFF,TGCAGCGTTGAGAGACAGGGGGCTGGGGAGCTGTTTTTT
TRBD1,TRBV9,TRBJ1-6,once,CASSLRDRDSPLHF,TGTGCCAGCAGCCTCCGGGACAGGGATTCACCCCTCCACTTT
TRBD2,TRBV19,TRBJ2-2,once,CASTERGTNTGELFF,TGTGCCAGTACGGAGCGGGGGACCAACACCGGGGAGCTGTTTTTT
TRBD1,TRBV4-1,TRBJ2-3,.,CASSQSRTGGFNTQYF,TGCGCCAGCAGCCAATCCCGGACAGGGGGTTTCAATACGCAGTATTTT
.,TRBV23-1,TRBJ1-5,.,CASSLVCVVASNQTQHF,TGCGCCAGCAGTCTGGTGTGTGTAGTCGCAAGCAATCAAACCCAGCATTTT
.,TRBV5-4,TRBJ2-7,.,CASSLARGYEQYF,TGTGCCAGCAGCTTGGCAAGGGGCTACGAGCAGTACTTC
TRBD1,TRBV11-2,TRBJ1-2,.,CASSLQGAQGGYTF,TGTGCCAGCAGCTTACAGGGGGCGCAGGGTGGCTACACCTTC